These 21 T cell receptor beta chains share one sample of origin, sequenced in a study of CD8 T cells in ankylosing spondylitis. TCRdb processed the 5' RACE reads anew with MiXCR; each CDR3 protein has one entry. Of 250,000 or so distinct CDR3 sequences listed, roughly a quarter are singletons. Specimen: blood, either unsorted or a sorted T cell fraction (not recorded which). Receptor source: a male donor with ankylosing spondylitis or in good health (not recorded which).

This clonotype has at least ten counts. The chain is built from TRBV20-1 and TRBJ2-7, with D maybe TRBD1 (5 bases). The germline V and J ends were trimmed by 0 bases and 4 bases, with 7 bases remaining between them. The CDR3 loop spans 12 amino acids. Germline V lookup: CDR1 DFQATT, CDR2 SNEGSKA (reference sequence). CDR3 region: CSARETEYEQYF. CDR3 DNA: TGCAGTGCTAGAGAGACAGAGTACGAGCAGTACTTC.

A word on this clonotype: One end of the junction does not line up with germline, which may come from a read error. This chain joins TRBV20-1 and TRBJ1-5, with TRBD1 matching 11 bases. Germline V gene lookup returns CDR1 DFQATT and CDR2 SNEGSKA (reference sequence). The CDR3 has 16 amino acids. The CDR3 DNA is TGCAGTGCGGCTCGGACAGGGGGCTATAGCAATCAGCCCCATCATTTT. Translating it yields CSAARTGGYSNQPHHF.

This clonotype was detected ten times or more. V is TRBV20-1 and J is TRBJ2-1; D is possibly TRBD1 (6 bases). The CDR3 runs to 13 residues. Trimming pared 5 bases from V and 9 bases from J, leaving 17 bases between. Germline V gene data show CDR1 as DFQATT and CDR2 as SNEGSKA (reference sequence). The CDR3 DNA sequence: TGCAGTGCTCCCCGGGACAAAGGAGGTGAGCAGTTCTTC. This gives the protein CSAPRDKGGEQFF.

The table lists this clonotype with a few counts. The V and J genes are TRBV25-1 and TRBJ2-3, with D possibly TRBD2 on 5 matching bases. The CDR3 extends over 12 amino acids. Trimming took 8 bases from V and 8 from J, leaving 14 bases between them. Germline-derived CDR1 and CDR2 are MGHDK and SYGVNS. CDR3 DNA sequence: TGTGCCAGCTCCCCGGGCGCGGGTACGCAGTATTTT. This encodes CASSPGAGTQYF.

This clonotype was seen repeatedly, ten times or more. This rearrangement joins TRBV28 to TRBJ1-3; D gene unclear. Trimming took 3 bases from V and 4 from J, leaving 13 bases between them. Germline V CDR1 and CDR2: MDHEN, SYDVKM. This CDR3 spans 15 amino acids. As DNA, the CDR3 is TGTGCCAGCAGTTTCGGTCGTCTACTCGGAAACACCATATATTTT. Amino acids: CASSFGRLLGNTIYF.

This clonotype was counted ten times or more. This rearrangement joins TRBV10-3 to TRBJ2-7, with 9 bases lining up with TRBD2. This CDR3 has 15 residues. V was pared by 4 bases and J by 1 base, with 5 bases of the junction left unmatched. The germline CDR1 and CDR2 sequences are ENHRY and SYGVKD. DNA for the CDR3: TGTGCCATCAGTGGGGATAGCGGGGGATCCTACGAGCAGTACTTC. Its translation: CAISGDSGGSYEQYF.

The rearrangement links TRBV20-1 to TRBJ1-5; TRBD1 matches 7 bases. This CDR3 is built from 13 residues. The germline gives CDR1 DFQATT, CDR2 SNEGSKA (reference sequence). Unmatched junction bases numbered 7, after V lost 6 bases and J lost 5 bases. The CDR3 sequence is CSAADRRHQPQHF. The CDR3, as DNA: TGCAGTGCCGCGGACAGGCGACATCAGCCCCAGCATTTT.

This clonotype was detected many times. The chain recombines TRBV11-2 with TRBJ2-7; no reliable D call. The CDR3 loop spans 13 amino acids. Germline CDR1 is SGHAT and CDR2 is FQNNGV. V was cut by 0 bases and J by 3 bases, with 6 bases left in between. The CDR3 DNA is TGTGCCAGCAGCTTAGATTCTAGCTACGAGCAGTACTTC. This encodes CASSLDSSYEQYF.

The chain recombines TRBV6-4 with TRBJ2-1; D might be TRBD1 or TRBD2, each matching 6 bases. Trimming took off 6 bases at V and 4 bases at J, with 16 bases between the two ends. The CDR3 consists of 15 residues. The germline V gene encodes CDR1 MRHNA and CDR2 SNTAGT. The CDR3 loop reads CASSPPRGRYNEQFF. The CDR3, as DNA: TGTGCCAGCAGCCCCCCCCGGGGGCGGTACAATGAGCAGTTCTTC.

This clonotype was seen more than once but under ten times. The chain has TRBV19 and TRBJ2-1; D might be TRBD2 (6 bases). The CDR3 sequence is 17 residues long. CDR1 and CDR2 from the germline V gene are LNHDA and SQIVND (reference sequence). Between the trimmed V and J ends, which lost 1 base and 0 bases, there was a span of 13 bases. The CDR3 DNA sequence: TGTGCCAGTAGTATAGTTCCAGGGACTTACTCCTACAATGAGCAGTTCTTC. Its protein product is CASSIVPGTYSYNEQFF.

There are many counts of this clonotype. CDR3 protein: CASSLGSAKTSHEQFF. The DNA for the CDR3 is TGTGCCAGCAGCTTAGGGAGCGCTAAGACTAGCCATGAGCAGTTCTTC. This chain uses TRBV7-2 with TRBJ2-1, with 7 bases fitting TRBD2. The trim removed 1 base at V and 8 bases at J, leaving 11 bases unmatched. Germline CDR1 is SGHTA and CDR2 is FQGNSA. CDR3 length: 16 residues.

This chain connects TRBV5-1 to TRBJ2-1; the match to TRBD1 covers 7 bases. The CDR3 is 15 amino acids. From germline, CDR1 is SGHRS and CDR2 YFSETQ. V was clipped by 4 bases and J by 10 bases; unmatched bases: 14. CDR3 protein: CASSRRGFGDSEQFF. The CDR3, as DNA: TGCGCCAGCAGCCGCCGGGGTTTCGGGGACAGCGAGCAGTTCTTC.

This clonotype came up a few times. The V gene is TRBV5-1, the J gene TRBJ1-2; the D is unclear. CDR1 and CDR2 (germline): SGHRS, YFSETQ. Trimming pared 0 bases from V and 2 bases from J, leaving 8 bases between. The CDR3 has 14 amino acids. This CDR3 reads CASSLGANNYGYTF. The DNA for the CDR3 is TGCGCCAGCAGCTTGGGGGCGAACAACTATGGCTACACCTTC.

This chain connects TRBV6-1 to TRBJ1-1, with a possible D match to TRBD1 (5 bases). The V end was cut by 6 bases, the J end by 1 base, with 15 bases between. CDR3 length equals 15 residues. Germline CDR1 is MNHNS and CDR2 is SASEGT. CDR3: CASSPSTARNTEAFF. CDR3 nucleotide sequence: TGTGCCAGCAGCCCATCGACAGCTCGGAACACTGAAGCTTTCTTT.

In its sample, this clonotype was seen many times. The rearrangement uses TRBV20-1 and TRBJ1-5, with unresolved D. Trimming removed 3 bases from V and 4 bases from J, with 10 bases in between. Germline loops: CDR1 DFQATT, CDR2 SNEGSKA (reference sequence). The CDR3 consists of 13 residues. The CDR3 sequence is CSASLGLNQPQHF. The CDR3 DNA sequence: TGCAGTGCTAGTTTAGGCCTTAATCAGCCCCAGCATTTT.

This clonotype was counted at least ten times. The chain combines TRBV20-1 with TRBJ2-1, with D perhaps matching TRBD1 or TRBD2 (5 bases each). V was shortened by 6 bases and J by 5 bases, with 14 bases between the two germline ends. Germline V gives CDR1 DFQATT, CDR2 SNEGSKA (reference sequence). The CDR3 covers 13 residues. The CDR3 reads CSAPSGADNEQFF. The CDR3 DNA follows: TGCAGTGCCCCCTCCGGGGCCGACAATGAGCAGTTCTTC.

This clonotype occurred many times. The chain recombines TRBV29-1 with TRBJ2-5; 7 nucleotides match TRBD1. The CDR3 runs to 12 residues. Germline V lookup: CDR1 SQVTM, CDR2 ANQGSEA. The ends lost 4 bases at V and 4 bases at J; junction bases unmatched: 3. The CDR3 sequence is CSVAPGGETQYF. The CDR3 nucleotides read TGCAGCGTTGCGCCAGGGGGAGAGACCCAGTACTTC.

This sequence joins TRBV6-5 and TRBJ2-5; 9 nucleotides agree with TRBD1. CDR1 is MNHEY and CDR2 is SVGAGI in the germline V gene. CDR3 length: 14 amino acids. Trimming removed 4 bases from V and 4 bases from J; junction bases left unmatched: 4. CDR3 loop: CASSWTGVRETQYF. DNA of the CDR3: TGTGCCAGCAGTTGGACAGGGGTCAGAGAGACCCAGTACTTC.

This clonotype came up many times. This chain uses TRBV5-1 with TRBJ1-1; weak D call: TRBD1 (5 bases). The V and J ends lost 5 bases and 4 bases respectively, with 18 bases between them. CDR3 length equals 15 residues. Germline V gives CDR1 SGHRS, CDR2 YFSETQ. This chain's CDR3 is CASSLQGLGGTEAFF. DNA of the CDR3: TGCGCCAGCAGTCTCCAAGGTTTGGGGGGCACTGAAGCTTTCTTT.

This clonotype has a count of ten or more. V gene TRBV20-1 combines with J gene TRBJ1-3; 8 positions agree with TRBD1. Per the germline V gene, CDR1 is DFQATT and CDR2 is SNEGSKA (reference sequence). CDR3 length: 16 amino acids. V trimming: 3 bases; J trimming: 2 bases; junction bases outside the gene matches: 9. CDR3 in DNA: TGCAGTGCTAGGCGACAGGGGAGAGGGGCTGGAAACACCATATATTTT. Translation: CSARRQGRGAGNTIYF.

The rearrangement joins TRBV6-5 to TRBJ2-3, with unresolved D. The CDR3 covers 15 residues. Germline CDR1 is MNHEY and CDR2 is SVGAGI. The V end was cut by 6 bases, the J end by 0 bases, with 13 bases between. The CDR3 loop reads CASRGSFTSTDTQYF. The CDR3 nucleotides read TGTGCCAGCAGGGGATCTTTTACTAGCACAGATACGCAGTATTTT.